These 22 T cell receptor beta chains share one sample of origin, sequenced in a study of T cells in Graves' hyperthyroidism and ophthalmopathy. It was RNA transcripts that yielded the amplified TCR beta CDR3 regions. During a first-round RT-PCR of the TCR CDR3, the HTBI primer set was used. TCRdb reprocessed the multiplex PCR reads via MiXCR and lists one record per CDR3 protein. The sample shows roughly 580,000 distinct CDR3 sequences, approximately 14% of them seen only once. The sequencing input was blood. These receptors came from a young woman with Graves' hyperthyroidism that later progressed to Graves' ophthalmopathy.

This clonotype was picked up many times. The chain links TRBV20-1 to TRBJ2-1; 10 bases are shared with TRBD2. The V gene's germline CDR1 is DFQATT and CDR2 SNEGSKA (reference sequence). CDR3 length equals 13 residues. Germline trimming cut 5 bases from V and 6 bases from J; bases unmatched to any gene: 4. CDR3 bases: TGCAGTGCTTCTAGCGGGAGTACCAATGAGCAGTTCTTC. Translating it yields CSASSGSTNEQFF.

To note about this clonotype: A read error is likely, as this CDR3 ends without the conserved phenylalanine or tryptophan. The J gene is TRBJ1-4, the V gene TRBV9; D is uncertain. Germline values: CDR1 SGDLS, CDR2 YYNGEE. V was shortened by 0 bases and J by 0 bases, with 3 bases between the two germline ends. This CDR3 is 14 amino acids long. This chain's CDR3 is CASSVAATNEKLFY. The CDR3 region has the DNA TGTGCCAGCAGCGTAGCCGCAACTAATGAAAAACTGTTTTAT.

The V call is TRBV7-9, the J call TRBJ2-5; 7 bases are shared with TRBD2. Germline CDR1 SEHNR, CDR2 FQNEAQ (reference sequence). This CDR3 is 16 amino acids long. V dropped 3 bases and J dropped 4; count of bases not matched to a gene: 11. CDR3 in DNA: TGTGCCAGCAGCTTGGGGCTAGCGGAAAGCCTAGAGACCCAGTACTTC. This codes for CASSLGLAESLETQYF.

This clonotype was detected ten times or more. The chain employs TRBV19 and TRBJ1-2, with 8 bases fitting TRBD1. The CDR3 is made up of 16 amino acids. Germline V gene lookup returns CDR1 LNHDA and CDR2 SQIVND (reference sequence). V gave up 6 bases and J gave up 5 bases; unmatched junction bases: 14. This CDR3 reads CASSTASGQGSYGYTF. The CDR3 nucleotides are TGTGCCAGTAGCACCGCGAGCGGACAGGGCTCGTATGGCTACACCTTC.

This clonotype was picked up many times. This CDR3 reads CAISEDSYNSPLHF. The CDR3 region has the DNA TGTGCCATCAGTGAGGACAGCTATAATTCACCCCTCCACTTT. J is TRBJ1-6 and V is TRBV10-3, with D maybe TRBD1 (5 bases). The germline V gene encodes CDR1 ENHRY and CDR2 SYGVKD. Trimming pared 2 bases from V and 3 bases from J, leaving 5 bases between. This CDR3 is built from 14 residues.

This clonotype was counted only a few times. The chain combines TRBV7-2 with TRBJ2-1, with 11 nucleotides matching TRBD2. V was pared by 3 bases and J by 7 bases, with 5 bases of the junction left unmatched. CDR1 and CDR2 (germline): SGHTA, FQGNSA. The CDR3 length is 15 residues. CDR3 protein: CASSFSGRAGNEQFF. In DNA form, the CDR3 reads TGTGCCAGCAGCTTTAGCGGGAGGGCCGGGAATGAGCAGTTCTTC.

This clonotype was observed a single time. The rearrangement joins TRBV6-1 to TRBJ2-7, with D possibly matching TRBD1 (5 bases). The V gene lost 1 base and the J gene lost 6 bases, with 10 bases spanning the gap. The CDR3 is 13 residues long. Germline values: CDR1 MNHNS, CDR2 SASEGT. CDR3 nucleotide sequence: TGTGCCAGCAGTGAAGGGGCAGGGTCCGAGCAGTACTTC. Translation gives CASSEGAGSEQYF.

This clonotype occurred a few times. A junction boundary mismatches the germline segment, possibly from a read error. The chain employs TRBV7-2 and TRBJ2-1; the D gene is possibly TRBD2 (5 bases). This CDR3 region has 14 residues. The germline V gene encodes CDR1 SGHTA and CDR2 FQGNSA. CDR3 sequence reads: CANSLEGQYNEQFF. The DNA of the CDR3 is TGTGCCAACAGCTTAGAGGGTCAATACAATGAGCAGTTCTTC.

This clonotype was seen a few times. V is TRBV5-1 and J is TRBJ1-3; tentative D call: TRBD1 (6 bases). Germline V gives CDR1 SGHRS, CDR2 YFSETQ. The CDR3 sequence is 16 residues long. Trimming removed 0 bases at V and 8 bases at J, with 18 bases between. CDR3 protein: CASSLEGRGDVDTIYF. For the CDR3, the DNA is TGCGCCAGCAGCTTGGAGGGCAGGGGCGATGTGGACACCATATATTTT.

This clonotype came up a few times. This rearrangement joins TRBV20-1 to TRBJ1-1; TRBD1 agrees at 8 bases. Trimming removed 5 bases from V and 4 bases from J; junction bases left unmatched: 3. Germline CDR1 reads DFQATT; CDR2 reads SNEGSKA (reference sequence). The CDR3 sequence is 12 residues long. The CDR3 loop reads CSAQQGGTEAFF. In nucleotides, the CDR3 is TGCAGTGCTCAACAGGGGGGCACTGAAGCTTTCTTT.

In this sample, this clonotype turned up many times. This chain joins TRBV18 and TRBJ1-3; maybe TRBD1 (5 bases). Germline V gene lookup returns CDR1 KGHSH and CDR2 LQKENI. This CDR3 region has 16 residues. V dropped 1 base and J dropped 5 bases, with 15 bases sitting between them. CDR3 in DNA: TGTGCCAGCTCACCACTGGGGCAGATCAGTCGAAACACCATATATTTT. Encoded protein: CASSPLGQISRNTIYF.

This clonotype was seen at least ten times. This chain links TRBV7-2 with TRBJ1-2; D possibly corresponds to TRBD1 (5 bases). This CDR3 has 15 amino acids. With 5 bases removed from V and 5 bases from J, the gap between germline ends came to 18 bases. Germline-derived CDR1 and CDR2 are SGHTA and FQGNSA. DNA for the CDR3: TGTGCCAGCAGCCAACACACCAGGGAGGGATATGGCTACACCTTC. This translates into CASSQHTREGYGYTF.

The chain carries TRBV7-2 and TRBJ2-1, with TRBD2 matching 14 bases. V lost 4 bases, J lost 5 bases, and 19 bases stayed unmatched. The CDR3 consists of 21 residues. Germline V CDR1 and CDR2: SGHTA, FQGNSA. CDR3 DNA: TGTGCCAGCAGCTCAAACCGACTAGCGGGAGGGCCGGCGGGAGGGCACAATGAGCAGTTCTTC. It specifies CASSSNRLAGGPAGGHNEQFF.

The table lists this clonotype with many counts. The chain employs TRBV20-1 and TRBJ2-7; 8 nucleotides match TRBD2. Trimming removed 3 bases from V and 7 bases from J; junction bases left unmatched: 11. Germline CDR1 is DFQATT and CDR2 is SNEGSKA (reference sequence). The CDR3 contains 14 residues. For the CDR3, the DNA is TGCAGTGCTAGCACCGGGAGGGCCTTGGGGGAGCAGTACTTC. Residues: CSASTGRALGEQYF.

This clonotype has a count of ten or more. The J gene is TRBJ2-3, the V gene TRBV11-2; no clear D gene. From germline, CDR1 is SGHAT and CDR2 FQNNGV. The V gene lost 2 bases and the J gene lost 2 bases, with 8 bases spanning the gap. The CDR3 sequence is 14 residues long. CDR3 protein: CASSLRRTTDTQYF. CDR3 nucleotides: TGTGCCAGCAGCTTAAGAAGGACCACAGATACGCAGTATTTT.

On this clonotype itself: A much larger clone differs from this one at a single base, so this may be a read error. This CDR3 is CSARDGSYEQYV. The CDR3 bases are TGCAGTGCTCGGGACGGCTCCTACGAGCAGTACGTC. The V and J genes are TRBV20-1 and TRBJ2-7, with D perhaps assigned TRBD1 or TRBD2 (5 bases each). The germline V gene encodes CDR1 DFQATT and CDR2 SNEGSKA (reference sequence). This CDR3 contains 12 residues. V was clipped by 5 bases and J by 0 bases, with 8 bases between them.

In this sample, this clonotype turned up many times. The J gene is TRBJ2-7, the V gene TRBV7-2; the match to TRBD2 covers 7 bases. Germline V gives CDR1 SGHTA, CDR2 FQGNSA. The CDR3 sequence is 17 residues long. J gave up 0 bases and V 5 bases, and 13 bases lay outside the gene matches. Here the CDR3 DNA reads TGTGCCAGCAGCCTCCTCTGGGGTAGCGGGTTCTCCTACGAGCAGTACTTC. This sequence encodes CASSLLWGSGFSYEQYF.

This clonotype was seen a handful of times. CDR3 DNA sequence: TGTGCCAGCAGCCCCCTGGACAGGGGGAACTTCTACGAGCAGTACTTC. Translated, it gives CASSPLDRGNFYEQYF. The genes are TRBV27 and TRBJ2-7, with 10 nucleotides matching TRBD1. The CDR3 has 16 amino acids. The V and J ends lost 6 bases and 3 bases, in that order; junction bases with no gene match: 11. Germline loops: CDR1 MNHEY, CDR2 SMNVEV (reference sequence).

This CDR3 reads CASSLRSSTAQQYF. The CDR3 DNA follows: TGCGCCAGCAGCTTGCGGAGTAGTACAGCTCAGCAGTACTTC. The rearrangement uses TRBV5-1 and TRBJ2-7; unclear D gene. From germline, CDR1 is SGHRS and CDR2 YFSETQ. V was trimmed by 1 base and J by 8 bases, leaving 16 bases between them. The CDR3 is made up of 14 amino acids.

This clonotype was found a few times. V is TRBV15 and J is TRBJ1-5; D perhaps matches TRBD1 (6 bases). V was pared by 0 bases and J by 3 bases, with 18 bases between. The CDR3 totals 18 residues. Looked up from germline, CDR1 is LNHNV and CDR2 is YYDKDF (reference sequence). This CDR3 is CATSRDTANTGLNQPQHF. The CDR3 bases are TGTGCCACCAGCAGAGATACCGCGAACACAGGGCTCAATCAGCCCCAGCATTTT.

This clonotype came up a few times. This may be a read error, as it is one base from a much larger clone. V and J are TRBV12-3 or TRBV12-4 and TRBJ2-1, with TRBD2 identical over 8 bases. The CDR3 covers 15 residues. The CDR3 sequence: CASSYLSGVYNEQLF. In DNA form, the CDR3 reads TGTGCCAGCAGTTACCTTAGCGGGGTTTACAATGAGCAGCTCTTC.

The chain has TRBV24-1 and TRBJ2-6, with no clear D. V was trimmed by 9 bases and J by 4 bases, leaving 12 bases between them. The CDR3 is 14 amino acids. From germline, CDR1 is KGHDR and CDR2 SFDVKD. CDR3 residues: CATAPSAGANVLTF. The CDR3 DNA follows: TGTGCCACCGCCCCTTCTGCCGGGGCCAACGTCCTGACTTTC.